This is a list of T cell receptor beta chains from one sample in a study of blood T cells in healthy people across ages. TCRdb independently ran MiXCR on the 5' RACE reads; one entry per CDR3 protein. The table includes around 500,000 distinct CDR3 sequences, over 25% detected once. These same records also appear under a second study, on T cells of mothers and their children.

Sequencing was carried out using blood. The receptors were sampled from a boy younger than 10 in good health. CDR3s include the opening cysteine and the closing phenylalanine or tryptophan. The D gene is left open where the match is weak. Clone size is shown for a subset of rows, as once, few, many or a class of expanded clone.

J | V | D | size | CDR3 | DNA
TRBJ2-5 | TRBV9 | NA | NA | CASSGKVQETQYF | TGTGCCAGCAGCGGGAAGGTCCAAGAGACCCAGTACTTC
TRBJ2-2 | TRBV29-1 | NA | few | CSVVSSTANTGELFF | TGCAGCGTTGTTTCGTCGACAGCGAACACCGGGGAGCTGTTTTTT
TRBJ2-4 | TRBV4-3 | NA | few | CASSQDRGKDIQYF | TGCGCCAGCAGCCAAGACAGGGGAAAGGACATTCAGTACTTC
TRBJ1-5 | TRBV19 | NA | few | CASRRQSGNQPQHF | TGTGCCAGTAGGCGACAGTCTGGCAATCAGCCCCAGCATTTT
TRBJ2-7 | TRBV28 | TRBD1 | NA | CASLSGGQGFHEQYF | TGTGCCAGCTTGAGCGGGGGACAGGGGTTTCACGAGCAGTACTTC
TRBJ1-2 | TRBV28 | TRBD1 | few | CASSVGQANYGYTF | TGTGCCAGCAGTGTGGGACAGGCCAACTATGGCTACACCTTC
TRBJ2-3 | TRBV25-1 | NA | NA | CASSESTPRTTDTQYF | TGTGCCAGCAGTGAATCGACTCCCCGGACCACAGATACGCAGTATTTT
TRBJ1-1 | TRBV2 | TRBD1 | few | CASSEQGKRYTEAFF | TGTGCCAGCAGCGAACAGGGGAAGAGATACACTGAAGCTTTCTTT
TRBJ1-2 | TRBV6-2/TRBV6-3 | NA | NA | CASSETTPNYGYTF | TGTGCCAGCAGTGAGACAACCCCTAACTATGGCTACACCTTC
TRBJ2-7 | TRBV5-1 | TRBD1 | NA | CASSGRTGGSEQYF | TGCGCCAGCAGCGGGAGGACAGGGGGCTCCGAGCAGTACTTC
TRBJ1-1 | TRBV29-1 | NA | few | CSVETSTGSGTEAFF | TGCAGCGTTGAAACATCTACAGGGTCCGGCACTGAAGCTTTCTTT
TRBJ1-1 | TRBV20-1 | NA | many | CSASVAPNTEAFF | TGCAGTGCTAGCGTCGCCCCTAACACTGAAGCTTTCTTT
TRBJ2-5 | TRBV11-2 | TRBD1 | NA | CASTRQGAQETQYF | TGTGCCAGCACCCGCCAGGGGGCTCAAGAGACCCAGTACTTC
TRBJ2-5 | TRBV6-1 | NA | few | CASSEPGGVPRGETQYF | TGTGCCAGCAGTGAACCCGGCGGGGTTCCGAGAGGAGAGACCCAGTACTTC
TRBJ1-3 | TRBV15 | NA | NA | CATSRPGHASGNTIYF | TGTGCCACCAGCAGACCCGGACATGCTTCTGGAAACACCATATATTTT
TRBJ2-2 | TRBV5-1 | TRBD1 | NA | CASRKKGTANTGELFF | TGCGCCAGCAGAAAAAAAGGGACAGCTAACACCGGGGAGCTGTTTTTT
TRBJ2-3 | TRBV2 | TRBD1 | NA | CASKYDRVPSTDTQYF | TGTGCCAGCAAATACGACAGGGTCCCGAGCACAGATACGCAGTATTTT
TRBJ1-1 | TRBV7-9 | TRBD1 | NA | CASSPRQGPWLSSEAFF | TGTGCCAGCAGCCCTCGACAGGGTCCTTGGCTCTCTTCTGAAGCTTTCTTT
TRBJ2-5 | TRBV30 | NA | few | CAWRRRSQETQYF | TGTGCCTGGAGGAGGAGGTCCCAAGAGACCCAGTACTTC
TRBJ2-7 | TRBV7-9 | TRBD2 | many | CASSLAGVPYEQYF | TGTGCCAGCAGCCTAGCGGGGGTTCCCTACGAGCAGTACTTC
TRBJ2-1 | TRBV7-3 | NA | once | CASSLGGGPHNEQFF | TGTGCCAGCAGCTTAGGCGGGGGCCCACACAATGAGCAGTTCTTC
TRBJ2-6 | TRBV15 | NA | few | CATSRDRSGANVLTF | TGTGCCACCAGCAGAGACCGATCTGGGGCCAACGTCCTGACTTTC
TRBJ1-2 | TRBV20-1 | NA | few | CSARLGAGPGYTF | TGCAGTGCTAGGTTGGGGGCCGGCCCGGGCTACACCTTC
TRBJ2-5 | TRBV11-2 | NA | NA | CASSRRVANQETQYF | TGTGCCAGCAGCCGGAGAGTAGCGAACCAAGAGACCCAGTACTTC
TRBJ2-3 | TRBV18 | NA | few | CASSPWGAATDTQYF | TGTGCCAGCTCCCCATGGGGGGCAGCCACAGATACGCAGTATTTT
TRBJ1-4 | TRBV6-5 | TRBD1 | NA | CASRRGTGANEKLFF | TGTGCCAGCAGGAGAGGGACAGGGGCTAATGAAAAACTGTTTTTT
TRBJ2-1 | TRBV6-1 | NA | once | CASRRRGLDNEQFF | TGTGCCAGCAGGAGGAGGGGGCTGGACAATGAGCAGTTCTTC
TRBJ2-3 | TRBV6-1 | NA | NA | CASSKLTSRADTQYF | TGTGCCAGCAGTAAATTGACCTCTAGGGCAGATACGCAGTATTTT
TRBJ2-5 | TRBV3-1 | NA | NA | CASSPQLGGQETRYF | TGTGCCAGCAGCCCCCAGCTGGGGGGCCAAGAGACCCGGTACTTC
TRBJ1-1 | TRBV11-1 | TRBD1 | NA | CASSPPRQGLRTEAFF | TGTGCCAGCAGCCCACCCCGACAGGGGCTAAGGACTGAAGCTTTCTTT
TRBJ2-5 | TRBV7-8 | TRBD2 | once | CASSSEGSGGFQETQYF | TGTGCCAGCAGCTCAGAGGGTAGCGGGGGATTCCAAGAGACCCAGTACTTC
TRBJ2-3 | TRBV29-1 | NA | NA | CSVILAGIDTQYF | TGCAGCGTTATACTTGCGGGGATTGATACGCAGTATTTT
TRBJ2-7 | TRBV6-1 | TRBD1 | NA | CASSEGDRGLTYEQYF | TGTGCCAGCAGTGAAGGGGACAGGGGGCTTACCTACGAGCAGTACTTC
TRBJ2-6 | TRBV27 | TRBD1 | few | CASSGWTGKGASGANVLTF | TGTGCCAGCAGTGGCTGGACAGGGAAGGGGGCCTCTGGGGCCAACGTCCTGACTTTC
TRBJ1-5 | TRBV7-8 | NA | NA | CASSFGGVQPQHF | TGTGCCAGCAGCTTTGGAGGGGTTCAGCCCCAGCATTTT
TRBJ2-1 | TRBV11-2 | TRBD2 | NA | CASSRAGGVSIEQFF | TGTGCCAGCAGCAGAGCGGGGGGGGTATCAATTGAGCAGTTCTTC